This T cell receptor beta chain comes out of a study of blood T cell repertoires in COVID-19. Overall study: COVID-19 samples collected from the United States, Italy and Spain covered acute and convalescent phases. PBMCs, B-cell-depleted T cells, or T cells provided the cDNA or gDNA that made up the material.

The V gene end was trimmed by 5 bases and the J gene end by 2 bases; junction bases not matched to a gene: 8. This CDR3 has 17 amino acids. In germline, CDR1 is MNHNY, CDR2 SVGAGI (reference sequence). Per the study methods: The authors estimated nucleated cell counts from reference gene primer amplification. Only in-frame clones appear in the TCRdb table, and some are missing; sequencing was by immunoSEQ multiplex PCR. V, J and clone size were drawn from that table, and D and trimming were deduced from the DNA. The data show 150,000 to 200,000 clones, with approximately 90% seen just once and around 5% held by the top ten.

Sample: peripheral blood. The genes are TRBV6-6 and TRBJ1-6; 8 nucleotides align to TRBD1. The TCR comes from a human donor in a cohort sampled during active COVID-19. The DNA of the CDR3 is TGTGCCAGCAGTCGAAACAGGGGGGCCACCTATAATTCACCCCTCCACTTT. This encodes CASSRNRGATYNSPLHF.